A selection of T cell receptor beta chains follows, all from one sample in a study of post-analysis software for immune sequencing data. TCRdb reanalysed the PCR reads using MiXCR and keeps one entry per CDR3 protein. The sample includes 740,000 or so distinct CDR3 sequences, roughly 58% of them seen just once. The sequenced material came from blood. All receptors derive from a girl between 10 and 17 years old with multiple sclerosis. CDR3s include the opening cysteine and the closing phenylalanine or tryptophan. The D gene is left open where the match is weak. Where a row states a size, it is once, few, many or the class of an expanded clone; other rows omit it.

CDR3aa: CASGLGQGTYNEQFF
CDR3nt: TGTGCTAGTGGTTTGGGGCAGGGGACCTACAATGAGCAGTTCTTC
j_gene: TRBJ2-1
d_gene: -
v_gene: TRBV12-5
abundance: -

CDR3aa: CASSLNGRIWEQYF
CDR3nt: TGCGCCAGCAGCCTAAACGGGAGGATTTGGGAGCAGTACTTC
j_gene: TRBJ2-7
d_gene: TRBD2
v_gene: TRBV5-1
abundance: -

CDR3aa: CASSSRQGQSNEQFF
CDR3nt: TGTGCCAGCAGCTCACGACAGGGGCAAAGCAATGAGCAGTTCTTC
j_gene: TRBJ2-1
d_gene: TRBD1
v_gene: TRBV7-3
abundance: -

CDR3aa: CASSLGVNSNQPQHF
CDR3nt: TGTGCCAGCAGCTTAGGCGTTAATAGCAATCAGCCCCAGCATTTT
j_gene: TRBJ1-5
d_gene: -
v_gene: TRBV7-8
abundance: -

CDR3aa: CASSESPGQRDIQYF
CDR3nt: TGTGCCAGCAGTGAGTCCCCGGGACAAAGGGACATTCAGTACTTC
j_gene: TRBJ2-4
d_gene: -
v_gene: TRBV2
abundance: few

CDR3aa: CASGAGENYGYTF
CDR3nt: TGTGCCAGCGGGGCAGGGGAGAACTATGGCTACACCTTC
j_gene: TRBJ1-2
d_gene: -
v_gene: TRBV2
abundance: -

CDR3aa: CASSQEWTGQGHEQYF
CDR3nt: TGCGCCAGCAGCCAAGAATGGACCGGACAGGGGCACGAGCAGTACTTC
j_gene: TRBJ2-7
d_gene: TRBD1
v_gene: TRBV4-1
abundance: few

CDR3aa: CASSFRRAGGSYEQYF
CDR3nt: TGTGCCAGCAGTTTTCGTCGAGCGGGAGGCTCCTACGAGCAGTACTTC
j_gene: TRBJ2-7
d_gene: TRBD2
v_gene: TRBV6-6
abundance: -

CDR3aa: CASSRGSNEKRFF
CDR3nt: TGTGCCAGCAGTAGGGGTAGTAATGAAAAACGGTTTTTT
j_gene: TRBJ1-4
d_gene: -
v_gene: TRBV2
abundance: -

CDR3aa: CASRSPEDEQYF
CDR3nt: TGCGCCAGCAGATCCCCAGAGGACGAGCAGTACTTC
j_gene: TRBJ2-7
d_gene: -
v_gene: TRBV5-1
abundance: few

CDR3aa: CASGQGLNYGYTF
CDR3nt: TGTGCCAGCGGACAGGGATTAAACTATGGCTACACCTTC
j_gene: TRBJ1-2
d_gene: TRBD1
v_gene: TRBV27
abundance: -

CDR3aa: CSARVFSDRGVLGYEQYF
CDR3nt: TGCAGTGCTAGAGTCTTCTCCGACCGGGGGGTCCTCGGCTACGAGCAGTACTTC
j_gene: TRBJ2-7
d_gene: TRBD2
v_gene: TRBV20-1
abundance: -

CDR3aa: CASKGMVRNEQFF
CDR3nt: TGTGCCAGCAAGGGGATGGTCCGGAATGAGCAGTTCTTC
j_gene: TRBJ2-1
d_gene: -
v_gene: TRBV7-2
abundance: -

CDR3aa: CSVAGSIADNEQFF
CDR3nt: TGCAGCGTTGCTGGATCGATAGCGGACAATGAGCAGTTCTTC
j_gene: TRBJ2-1
d_gene: -
v_gene: TRBV29-1
abundance: -

CDR3aa: CSARDLTTYEQYF
CDR3nt: TGCAGTGCTAGAGATCTAACGACCTACGAGCAGTACTTC
j_gene: TRBJ2-7
d_gene: -
v_gene: TRBV20-1
abundance: few

CDR3aa: CATSGAGGTLYEQYF
CDR3nt: TGTGCCACCAGCGGGGCAGGGGGGACCCTATACGAGCAGTACTTC
j_gene: TRBJ2-7
d_gene: -
v_gene: TRBV15
abundance: -

CDR3aa: CASSLIGFRGGGEQFF
CDR3nt: TGTGCCAGCAGCTTAATTGGCTTCCGGGGTGGGGGGGAGCAGTTCTTC
j_gene: TRBJ2-1
d_gene: -
v_gene: TRBV11-1
abundance: -

CDR3aa: CSGGGTEDNEQFF
CDR3nt: TGCAGTGGCGGGGGGACGGAAGACAATGAGCAGTTCTTC
j_gene: TRBJ2-1
d_gene: TRBD2
v_gene: TRBV20-1
abundance: -

CDR3aa: CASSQGLAGAGTQYF
CDR3nt: TGCGCCAGCAGCCAGGGACTAGCGGGAGCAGGAACCCAGTACTTC
j_gene: TRBJ2-5
d_gene: TRBD2
v_gene: TRBV4-1
abundance: -

CDR3aa: CSAWTGKGGYTF
CDR3nt: TGCAGCGCATGGACAGGCAAGGGGGGCTACACCTTC
j_gene: TRBJ1-2
d_gene: TRBD1
v_gene: TRBV29-1
abundance: few

CDR3aa: CARVRGRIYSNQPQYF
CDR3nt: TGTGCCAGAGTTCGGGGCAGAATTTATAGCAATCAGCCCCAGTATTTT
j_gene: TRBJ2-3
d_gene: -
v_gene: TRBV21-1
abundance: -

CDR3aa: CASSLNGHAGTDTQYF
CDR3nt: TGTGCCAGCAGCTTAAACGGCCACGCAGGCACAGATACGCAGTATTTT
j_gene: TRBJ2-3
d_gene: -
v_gene: TRBV7-3
abundance: once

CDR3aa: CSVVTVRAYNEQFF
CDR3nt: TGCAGCGTTGTCACGGTTCGTGCATACAATGAGCAGTTCTTC
j_gene: TRBJ2-1
d_gene: -
v_gene: TRBV29-1
abundance: -

CDR3aa: CASSYRQGRQTQYF
CDR3nt: TGCGCCAGCAGCTACCGACAGGGGAGACAGACCCAGTACTTC
j_gene: TRBJ2-5
d_gene: TRBD1
v_gene: TRBV5-1
abundance: few

CDR3aa: CSVYTGSNQPQHF
CDR3nt: TGCAGCGTCTATACAGGGAGCAATCAGCCCCAGCATTTT
j_gene: TRBJ1-5
d_gene: -
v_gene: TRBV29-1
abundance: -

CDR3aa: CSASTQGGKQYF
CDR3nt: TGCAGTGCTAGCACCCAGGGAGGAAAGCAGTACTTC
j_gene: TRBJ2-5
d_gene: -
v_gene: TRBV20-1
abundance: once

CDR3aa: CASSSAPPSGQTQYF
CDR3nt: TGCGCCAGCAGCTCGGCCCCTCCCTCAGGACAGACCCAGTACTTC
j_gene: TRBJ2-5
d_gene: -
v_gene: TRBV5-1
abundance: -

CDR3aa: CASSPFGGYSYNEQFF
CDR3nt: TGTGCCAGCAGCCCGTTTGGGGGGTATTCCTACAATGAGCAGTTCTTC
j_gene: TRBJ2-1
d_gene: -
v_gene: TRBV11-2
abundance: -

CDR3aa: CASSPPYRERENNEQFF
CDR3nt: TGTGCCAGCAGTCCTCCATACAGGGAGCGGGAAAACAATGAGCAGTTCTTC
j_gene: TRBJ2-1
d_gene: -
v_gene: TRBV12-3/TRBV12-4
abundance: -

CDR3aa: CASSPEPNEKLFF
CDR3nt: TGTGCCAGCAGCCCAGAACCTAATGAAAAACTGTTTTTT
j_gene: TRBJ1-4
d_gene: -
v_gene: TRBV13
abundance: -

CDR3aa: CASRVTGPGANVLTF
CDR3nt: TGTGCCAGCAGGGTTACAGGGCCTGGGGCCAACGTCCTGACTTTC
j_gene: TRBJ2-6
d_gene: -
v_gene: TRBV7-2
abundance: -

CDR3aa: CASSFRGPPNYEQYF
CDR3nt: TGTGCCAGCAGCTTCCGGGGTCCCCCAAACTACGAGCAGTACTTC
j_gene: TRBJ2-7
d_gene: -
v_gene: TRBV7-9
abundance: -

CDR3aa: CASSITVNSGVYNEQFF
CDR3nt: TGTGCCAGCAGCATCACGGTCAATAGCGGGGTATACAATGAGCAGTTCTTC
j_gene: TRBJ2-1
d_gene: TRBD2
v_gene: TRBV7-9
abundance: -

CDR3aa: CASSPGLGDSYNEQFF
CDR3nt: TGTGCCAGCAGCCCGGGACTAGGGGACTCCTACAATGAGCAGTTCTTC
j_gene: TRBJ2-1
d_gene: TRBD2
v_gene: TRBV7-3
abundance: -

CDR3aa: CSASAGHGISRGYTF
CDR3nt: TGCAGTGCTAGTGCCGGCCACGGAATTAGTCGTGGCTACACCTTC
j_gene: TRBJ1-2
d_gene: -
v_gene: TRBV20-1
abundance: -

CDR3aa: CATSRDVAGVGSYEQYF
CDR3nt: TGTGCCACCAGCAGGGATGTAGCGGGAGTGGGCTCCTACGAGCAGTACTTC
j_gene: TRBJ2-7
d_gene: TRBD2
v_gene: TRBV15
abundance: -

CDR3aa: CSARLPVGGGTGGFSNQPQHF
CDR3nt: TGCAGTGCTAGATTGCCAGTTGGAGGCGGGACAGGGGGTTTTAGCAATCAGCCCCAGCATTTT
j_gene: TRBJ1-5
d_gene: TRBD1
v_gene: TRBV20-1
abundance: -

CDR3aa: CASSLAGMTNEQYF
CDR3nt: TGTGCCAGCAGCTTAGCGGGGATGACTAACGAGCAGTACTTC
j_gene: TRBJ2-7
d_gene: -
v_gene: TRBV7-9
abundance: few

CDR3aa: CASSCRTLAGGCQETQYF
CDR3nt: TGTGCTAGCAGCTGCCGTACACTAGCGGGAGGTTGCCAAGAGACCCAGTACTTC
j_gene: TRBJ2-5
d_gene: TRBD2
v_gene: TRBV7-7
abundance: few

CDR3aa: CASSQEAQEIYEQYF
CDR3nt: TGCGCCAGCAGCCAAGAGGCCCAGGAGATCTACGAGCAGTACTTC
j_gene: TRBJ2-7
d_gene: -
v_gene: TRBV4-1
abundance: -

CDR3aa: CASSNRGLGIQYF
CDR3nt: TGTGCCAGCAGTAACCGGGGGTTGGGCATTCAGTACTTC
j_gene: TRBJ2-4
d_gene: -
v_gene: TRBV6-5
abundance: few

CDR3aa: CASSSRAGGRKDTQYF
CDR3nt: TGTGCCAGCAGCTCCCGAGCGGGAGGGCGGAAAGATACGCAGTATTTT
j_gene: TRBJ2-3
d_gene: TRBD2
v_gene: TRBV7-3
abundance: -